This is a list of T cell receptor beta chains from one sample in a study of blood T cells in healthy people across ages. One entry per CDR3 protein, called by TCRdb with MiXCR from the 5' RACE reads. In the table there are about 780,000 distinct CDR3 sequences, about half of which are singletons. Sequenced input: blood. The receptors were sampled from a man aged 80 or over in good health. Both conserved end residues are part of each CDR3. The D gene is left open where the match is weak. Only some rows state a clone size, as once, few, many or a class for expanded clones.

TRBJ1-2,few,TRBV3-1,TRBD1,CASSARTGKDGYTF,TGTGCCAGCAGCGCCCGGACAGGGAAAGACGGCTACACCTTC
TRBJ1-5,NA,TRBV12-3/TRBV12-4,NA,CASSPRTTPNQPQHF,TGTGCCAGCAGCCCCCGCACTACCCCCAATCAGCCCCAGCATTTT
TRBJ2-1,NA,TRBV5-1,NA,CASSFQSPYNEQFF,TGCGCCAGCAGCTTTCAGTCCCCCTACAATGAGCAGTTCTTC
TRBJ2-7,NA,TRBV28,TRBD1,CASSLLDFGGQGPYNEQYF,TGTGCCAGCAGTTTACTAGATTTCGGGGGACAGGGCCCTTACAATGAGCAGTACTTC
TRBJ2-1,NA,TRBV14,NA,CASSQGSTYNEQFF,TGTGCCAGCAGCCAGGGGTCGACCTACAATGAGCAGTTCTTC
TRBJ1-4,many,TRBV5-1,NA,CASSPPDLEKLFF,TGCGCCAGCAGCCCCCCGGACTTGGAAAAACTGTTTTTT
TRBJ2-3,few,TRBV24-1,NA,CATGRLDTQYF,TGTGCCACGGGACGTCTTGATACGCAGTATTTT
TRBJ1-1,NA,TRBV20-1,TRBD1,CSARASDRGNTEAFF,TGCAGTGCTAGAGCTTCGGACAGGGGGAACACTGAAGCTTTCTTT
TRBJ2-1,NA,TRBV20-1,TRBD1,CSASETGAEQFF,TGCAGTGCTAGCGAGACAGGGGCTGAGCAGTTCTTC
TRBJ2-3,once,TRBV20-1,NA,CSARRGSDTQYF,TGCAGTGCTCGCAGAGGGTCAGATACGCAGTATTTT
TRBJ2-1,few,TRBV7-2,NA,CASSLVRKSYNEQFF,TGTGCCAGCAGCTTAGTACGGAAGAGCTACAATGAGCAGTTCTTC
TRBJ2-1,many,TRBV20-1,NA,CSARVASYNEQFF,TGCAGTGCTAGAGTCGCATCCTACAATGAGCAGTTCTTC
TRBJ1-3,NA,TRBV30,NA,CAWSVGQAPVNTIYF,TGTGCCTGGAGTGTAGGTCAGGCGCCCGTTAACACCATATATTTT
TRBJ2-1,many,TRBV7-8,NA,CASSPLTRSGDEQFF,TGTGCCAGCAGCCCTTTGACCCGGAGCGGTGATGAGCAGTTCTTC
TRBJ2-5,once,TRBV27,TRBD2,CASSWGSAGEETQYF,TGTGCCAGCAGTTGGGGGTCAGCGGGAGAAGAGACCCAGTACTTC
TRBJ1-5,NA,TRBV29-1,NA,CSVRPQGSDQPQHF,TGCAGCGTCAGGCCGCAAGGCTCCGATCAGCCCCAGCATTTT
TRBJ2-5,NA,TRBV7-8,NA,CASSLNGGLRETQYF,TGTGCCAGCAGCTTAAACGGAGGCTTGCGAGAGACCCAGTACTTC
TRBJ1-6,NA,TRBV27,NA,CASQSGLYSPLHF,TGTGCCAGCCAATCAGGGCTCTATTCACCCCTCCACTTT
TRBJ2-3,few,TRBV29-1,TRBD2,CSVQRTSGNTDTQYF,TGCAGCGTACAACGTACTAGCGGTAACACAGATACGCAGTATTTT
TRBJ2-7,few,TRBV9,TRBD1,CASSVQGASTEQYF,TGTGCCAGCAGCGTACAGGGGGCAAGTACCGAGCAGTACTTC
TRBJ2-1,NA,TRBV12-3/TRBV12-4,NA,CASSRGGPIYNEQFF,TGTGCCAGCAGTCGCGGGGGCCCAATCTACAATGAGCAGTTCTTC
TRBJ2-3,NA,TRBV7-3,TRBD1,CASSQHQGAGTDTQYF,TGTGCCAGCAGCCAGCATCAGGGGGCTGGCACAGATACGCAGTATTTT
TRBJ2-2,NA,TRBV7-6,NA,CASSLTATGELFF,TGTGCCAGCAGCTTGACAGCCACTGGGGAGCTGTTTTTT
TRBJ2-5,NA,TRBV13,TRBD2,CASSLRLSGAGVSETQYF,TGTGCCAGCAGCTTACGCCTGAGCGGAGCGGGAGTGAGCGAGACCCAGTACTTC
TRBJ2-3,few,TRBV7-2,NA,CASSSSPDPRRDTQYF,TGTGCCAGCAGCTCCTCCCCGGACCCCCGACGAGATACGCAGTATTTT
TRBJ2-1,few,TRBV11-3,NA,CASSVEGADEQFF,TGTGCCAGCAGCGTAGAAGGGGCGGATGAGCAGTTCTTC
TRBJ2-1,few,TRBV3-1,TRBD2,CASSLAGGTNEQFF,TGTGCCAGCAGCCTAGCGGGAGGGACCAATGAGCAGTTCTTC
TRBJ2-3,NA,TRBV15,TRBD2,CATRGLAGRTDTQYF,TGTGCCACCAGAGGACTAGCGGGAAGAACAGATACGCAGTATTTT
TRBJ2-3,NA,TRBV2,NA,CASKERYTDTQYF,TGTGCCAGCAAAGAGCGGTACACAGATACGCAGTATTTT
TRBJ2-7,few,TRBV21-1,NA,CASSKGQGFYEQYF,TGTGCCAGCAGCAAAGGGCAGGGATTCTACGAGCAGTACTTC